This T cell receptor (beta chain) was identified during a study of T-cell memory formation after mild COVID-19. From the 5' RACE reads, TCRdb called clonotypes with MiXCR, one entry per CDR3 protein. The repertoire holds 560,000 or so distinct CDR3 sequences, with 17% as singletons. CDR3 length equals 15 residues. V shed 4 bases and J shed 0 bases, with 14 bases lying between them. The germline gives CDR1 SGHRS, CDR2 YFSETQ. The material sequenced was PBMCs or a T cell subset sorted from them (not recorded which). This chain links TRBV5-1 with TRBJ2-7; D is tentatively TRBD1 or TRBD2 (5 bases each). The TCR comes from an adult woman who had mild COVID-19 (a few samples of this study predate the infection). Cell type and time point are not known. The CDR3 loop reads CASSTQDSGSYEQYF. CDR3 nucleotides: TGCGCCAGCAGCACTCAAGACAGCGGCTCCTACGAGCAGTACTTC.